This T cell receptor beta chain is drawn from a study of T cells in Graves' hyperthyroidism and ophthalmopathy. RNA transcripts provided the source from which TCR beta CDR3 regions were amplified. Using the HTBI primer set, a first-round RT-PCR was run on the TCR CDR3. TCRdb itself ran the multiplex PCR reads through MiXCR, one entry per CDR3 protein. The sample lists approximately 610,000 distinct CDR3 sequences; 16% were seen once. J lost 8 bases, V lost 0 bases, and 5 bases had no gene match. Germline CDR1 SGHVS, CDR2 FNYEAQ. CDR3 length: 15 residues. The rearrangement uses TRBV7-6 and TRBJ2-1, with TRBD2 matching 9 bases. Sequenced: blood. The sequence was obtained from a woman younger than 35 with Graves' hyperthyroidism. The CDR3 DNA reads as TGTGCCAGCAGCTTAGCCAGCGGGGGGAGTTATGAGCAGTTCTTC. It encodes CASSLASGGSYEQFF.